Each of the 5 T cell receptor beta chains below was sequenced from the same sample in a study of blood T cells in healthy people across ages. A sample-barcoded 5' primer and a J-beta primer mix were used in a second PCR of about 7 to 11 cycles. A single record per CDR3 protein comes from TCRdb applying MiXCR to the 5' RACE reads. The table shows 550,000 to 700,000 distinct CDR3 sequences, with roughly 29% occurring only once. Source material: blood. These receptor sequences come from a woman aged 70 to 79 in good health.

V is TRBV16 and J is TRBJ2-5; D might be TRBD1 (5 bases). The V end lost 4 bases, the J end lost 3 bases, and 15 bases lay between the germline ends. The CDR3 has 15 amino acids. Germline V gene lookup returns CDR1 KGHSY and CDR2 FQNENV. The CDR3 region has the DNA TGTGCCAGCAGCCCTAGTCTACTCAGGGAAGAGACCCAGTACTTC. The encoded protein is CASSPSLLREETQYF.

In its sample, this clonotype was seen a few times. The V and J genes are TRBV29-1 and TRBJ1-1; 9 bases match TRBD1. Germline CDR1 reads SQVTM; CDR2 reads ANQGSEA. J gave up 1 base and V 0 bases, and 9 bases lay outside the gene matches. This CDR3 has 17 residues. In DNA, the CDR3 is TGCAGCGTTGAAGAGGTCCCGGGACAGGGATGGAACACTGAAGCTTTCTTT. This sequence encodes CSVEEVPGQGWNTEAFF.

This clonotype occurred a few times. V usage is TRBV6-5 and J usage is TRBJ2-5; D is possibly TRBD1 or TRBD2 (5 bases each). Matching the DNA end better, TRBJ2-1 makes the J call doubtful. The germline gives CDR1 MNHEY, CDR2 SVGAGI. The CDR3 sequence is 16 residues long. The CDR3 reads CASSYSLGTAPGEQFF. DNA of the CDR3: TGTGCCAGCAGTTACTCCCTTGGGACGGCCCCTGGTGAGCAGTTCTTC.

This chain links TRBV11-1 with TRBJ2-2, with TRBD2 identical over 9 bases. J was trimmed by 4 bases and V by 4 bases; bases with no gene match: 7. CDR1 is SGHAT and CDR2 is FQDESV in the germline V gene (reference sequence). The CDR3 totals 16 residues. CDR3 in DNA: TGTGCCAGCAGCTCCCGGGGTAGCGGGGGCACCGGGGAGCTGTTTTTT. Protein product: CASSSRGSGGTGELFF.

The V gene is TRBV5-1, the J gene TRBJ2-3, with D uncertain. Trimming shortened V by 0 bases and J by 6 bases, and 14 bases separated the two germline ends. The CDR3 has 15 residues. Germline values: CDR1 SGHRS, CDR2 YFSETQ. In nucleotides, the CDR3 is TGCGCCAGCAGCTTGGTAGGCGGAAGATCCGATACGCAGTATTTT. Translated: CASSLVGGRSDTQYF.